The clone carrying this T cell receptor (beta chain) was observed a handful of times. What it binds is not known. Here immunoSEQ multiplex PCR was the method, and the copy in TCRdb shows in-frame clones only, minus some. The sample has 45,000 to 70,000 clones; approximately 86% are singletons. This entry belongs to a study of OX40 agonist ivuxolimab in advanced cancers. Overall study results and limits: Doses of 0.1 to 3.0 mg/kg were accompanied by clonal expansion of CD4+ and CD8+ blood T cells by week 6.

Germline V gene sequence: CDR1 KGHSH, CDR2 LQKENI. The CDR3 extends over 14 amino acids. Trimming took off 3 bases at V and 3 bases at J, with 11 bases between the two ends. This clonotype was sampled from an adult with an advanced solid tumor such as melanoma, head and neck, liver or kidney cancer. The chain combines TRBV18 with TRBJ1-1; possibly TRBD1 for D (5 bases). Specimen: CD4+ or CD8+ T cells sorted from blood, collected in a trial of the OX40 agonist ivuxolimab. The CDR3 reads CASSPQGRDTEAFF. DNA for the CDR3: TGTGCCAGCTCACCCCAGGGTCGGGACACTGAAGCTTTCTTT.